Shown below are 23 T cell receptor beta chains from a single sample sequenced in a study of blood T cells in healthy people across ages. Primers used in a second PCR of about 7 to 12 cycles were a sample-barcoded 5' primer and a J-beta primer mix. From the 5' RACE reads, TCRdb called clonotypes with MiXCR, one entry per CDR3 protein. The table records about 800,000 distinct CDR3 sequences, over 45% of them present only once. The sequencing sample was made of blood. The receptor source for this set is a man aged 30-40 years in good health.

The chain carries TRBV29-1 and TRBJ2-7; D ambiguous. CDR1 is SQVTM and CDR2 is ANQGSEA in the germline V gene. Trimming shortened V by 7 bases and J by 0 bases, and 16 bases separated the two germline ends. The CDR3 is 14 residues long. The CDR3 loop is CSAVENPSSYEQYF. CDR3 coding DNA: TGCAGCGCCGTAGAGAACCCAAGCTCCTACGAGCAGTACTTC.

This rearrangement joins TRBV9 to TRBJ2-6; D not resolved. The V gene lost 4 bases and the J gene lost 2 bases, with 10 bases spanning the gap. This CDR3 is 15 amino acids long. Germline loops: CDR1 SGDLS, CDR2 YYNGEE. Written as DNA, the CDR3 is TGTGCCAGCAGCCTCGGCACGCCTGGGGCCAACGTCCTGACTTTC. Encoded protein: CASSLGTPGANVLTF.

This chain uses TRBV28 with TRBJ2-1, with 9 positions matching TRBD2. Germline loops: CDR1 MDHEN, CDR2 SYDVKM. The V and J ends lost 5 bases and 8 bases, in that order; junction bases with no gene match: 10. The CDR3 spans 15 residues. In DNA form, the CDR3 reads TGTGCCAGCAGTCCCCCCCGACTAGCGGTCGATGAGCAGTTCTTC. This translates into CASSPPRLAVDEQFF. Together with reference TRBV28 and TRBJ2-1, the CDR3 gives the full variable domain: DVKVTQSSRYLVKRTGEKVFLECVQDMDHENMFWYRQDPGLGLRLIYFSYDVKMKEKGDIPEGYSVSREKKERFSLILESASTNQTSMYLCASSPPRLAVDEQFFGPGTRLTVL.

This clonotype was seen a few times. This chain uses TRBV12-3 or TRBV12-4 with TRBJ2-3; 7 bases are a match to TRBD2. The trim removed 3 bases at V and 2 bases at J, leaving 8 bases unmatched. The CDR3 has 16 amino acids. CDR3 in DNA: TGTGCCAGCAGTTTCTGGTCTAGCGGCTACACAGATACGCAGTATTTT. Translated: CASSFWSSGYTDTQYF.

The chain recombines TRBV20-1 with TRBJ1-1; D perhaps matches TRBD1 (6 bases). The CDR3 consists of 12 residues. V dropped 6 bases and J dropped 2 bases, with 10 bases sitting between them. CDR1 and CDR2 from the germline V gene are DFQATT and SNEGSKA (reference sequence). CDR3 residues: CSARTDNTEAFF. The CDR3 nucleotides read TGCAGTGCCAGGACAGATAACACTGAAGCTTTCTTT.

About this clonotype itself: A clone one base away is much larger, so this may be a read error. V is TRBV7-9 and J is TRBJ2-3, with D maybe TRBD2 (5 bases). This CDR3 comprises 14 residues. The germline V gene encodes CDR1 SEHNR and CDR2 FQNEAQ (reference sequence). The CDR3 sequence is CTSSIGLSTDTQYF. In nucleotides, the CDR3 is TGTACCAGCAGCATTGGACTTTCCACAGATACGCAGTATTTT.

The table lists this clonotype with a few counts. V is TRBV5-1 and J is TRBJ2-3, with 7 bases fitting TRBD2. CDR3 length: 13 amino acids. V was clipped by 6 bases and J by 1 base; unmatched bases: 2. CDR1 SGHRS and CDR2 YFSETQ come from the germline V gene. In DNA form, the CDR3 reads TGCGCCAGCACGGCGGGGGGCACAGATACGCAGTATTTT. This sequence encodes CASTAGGTDTQYF. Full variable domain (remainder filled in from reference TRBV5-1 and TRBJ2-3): KAGVTQTPRYLIKTRGQQVTLSCSPISGHRSVSWYQQTPGQGLQFLFEYFSETQRNKGNFPGRFSGRQFSNSRSEMNVSTLELGDSALYLCASTAGGTDTQYFGPGTRLTVL.

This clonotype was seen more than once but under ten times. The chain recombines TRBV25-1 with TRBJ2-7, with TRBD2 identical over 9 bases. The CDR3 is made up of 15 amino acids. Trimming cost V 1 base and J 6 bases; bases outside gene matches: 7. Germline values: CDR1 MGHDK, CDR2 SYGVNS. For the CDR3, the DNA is TGTGCCAGCAGTGAATTCTTTGCGGGAGGGGCCGAGCAGTACTTC. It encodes CASSEFFAGGAEQYF.

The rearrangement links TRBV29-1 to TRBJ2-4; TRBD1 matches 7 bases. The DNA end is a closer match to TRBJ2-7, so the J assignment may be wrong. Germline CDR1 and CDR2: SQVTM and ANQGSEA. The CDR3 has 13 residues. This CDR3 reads CSVTGDREYEQYF. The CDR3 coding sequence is TGCAGCGTTACAGGGGATCGTGAGTACGAGCAGTACTTC.

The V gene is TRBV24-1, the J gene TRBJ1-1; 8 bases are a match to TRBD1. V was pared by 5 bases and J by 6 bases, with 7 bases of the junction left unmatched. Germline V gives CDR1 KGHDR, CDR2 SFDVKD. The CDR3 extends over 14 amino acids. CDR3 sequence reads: CATSGARGLAEAFF. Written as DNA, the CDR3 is TGTGCCACCAGTGGTGCCAGGGGGCTGGCTGAAGCTTTCTTT.

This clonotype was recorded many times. CDR3 bases: TGCAGTGCATTAGGACAAACCGGCTATGGCTACACCTTC. The encoded protein is CSALGQTGYGYTF. The V and J genes are TRBV20-1 and TRBJ1-2; D is perhaps TRBD1 (5 bases). The V and J ends lost 6 bases and 4 bases respectively, with 15 bases between them. CDR1 is DFQATT, CDR2 SNEGSKA, per germline (reference sequence). The CDR3 spans 13 residues.

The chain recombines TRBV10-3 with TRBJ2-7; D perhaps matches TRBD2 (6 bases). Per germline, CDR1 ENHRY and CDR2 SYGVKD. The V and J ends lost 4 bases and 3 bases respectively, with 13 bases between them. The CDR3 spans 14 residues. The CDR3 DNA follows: TGTGCCATCAGTGGTAGGAGGGATGACTACGAGCAGTACTTC. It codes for CAISGRRDDYEQYF.

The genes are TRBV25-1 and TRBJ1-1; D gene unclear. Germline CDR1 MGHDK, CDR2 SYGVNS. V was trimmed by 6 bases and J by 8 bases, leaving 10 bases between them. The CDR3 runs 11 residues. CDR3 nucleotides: TGTGCCAGCAGGATAGTGGGGGAAGCTTTCTTT. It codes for CASRIVGEAFF.

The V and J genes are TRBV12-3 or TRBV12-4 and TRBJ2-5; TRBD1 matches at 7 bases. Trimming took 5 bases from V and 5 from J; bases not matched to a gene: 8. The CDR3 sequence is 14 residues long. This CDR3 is CASSDGTARETQYF. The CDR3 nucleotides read TGTGCCAGCAGTGACGGGACAGCTAGGGAGACCCAGTACTTC.

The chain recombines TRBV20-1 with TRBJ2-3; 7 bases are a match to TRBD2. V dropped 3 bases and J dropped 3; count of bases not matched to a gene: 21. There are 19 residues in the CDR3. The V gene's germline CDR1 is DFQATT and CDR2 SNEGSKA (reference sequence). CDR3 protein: CSARGLGGSTHPITDTQYF. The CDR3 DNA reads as TGCAGTGCTAGGGGGTTGGGCGGGAGTACCCACCCAATAACAGATACGCAGTATTTT.

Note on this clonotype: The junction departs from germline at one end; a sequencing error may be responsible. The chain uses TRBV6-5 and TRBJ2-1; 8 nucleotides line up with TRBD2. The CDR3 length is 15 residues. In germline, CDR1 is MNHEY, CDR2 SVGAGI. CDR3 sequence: CASTPQVAGNNEQFF. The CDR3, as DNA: TGTGCCAGCACCCCACAGGTAGCGGGGAACAATGAGCAGTTTTTC.

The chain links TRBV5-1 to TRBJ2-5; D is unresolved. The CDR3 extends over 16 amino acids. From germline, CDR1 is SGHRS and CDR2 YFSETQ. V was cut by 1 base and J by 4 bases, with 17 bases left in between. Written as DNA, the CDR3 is TGCGCCAGCAGCTTGTCCCCCGACCCCTATGGAGAGACCCAGTACTTC. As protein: CASSLSPDPYGETQYF.

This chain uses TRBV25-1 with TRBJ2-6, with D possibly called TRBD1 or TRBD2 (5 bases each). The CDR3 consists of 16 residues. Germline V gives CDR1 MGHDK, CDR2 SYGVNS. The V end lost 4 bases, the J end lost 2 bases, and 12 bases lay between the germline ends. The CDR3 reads CASSAQGPTGANVLTF. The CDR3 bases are TGTGCCAGCAGTGCCCAGGGACCCACTGGGGCCAACGTCCTGACTTTC.

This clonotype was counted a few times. Here the CDR3 DNA reads TGTGCCAGTAGTACCAGGACAGGGTCCTACAATGAGCAGTTCTTC. Protein product: CASSTRTGSYNEQFF. The chain uses TRBV19 and TRBJ2-1; 8 bases match TRBD1. Germline V gene sequence: CDR1 LNHDA, CDR2 SQIVND (reference sequence). Trimming at V came to 4 bases and at J to 1 base, leaving 3 bases not matched to a gene. The CDR3 consists of 15 residues.

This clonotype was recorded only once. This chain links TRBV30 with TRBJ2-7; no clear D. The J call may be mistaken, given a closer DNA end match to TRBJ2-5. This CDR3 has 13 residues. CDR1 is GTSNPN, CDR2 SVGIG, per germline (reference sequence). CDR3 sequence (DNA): TGTGCCTGGAGTGTAAAGGTAGAAGAGACCCAGTACTTC. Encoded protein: CAWSVKVEETQYF.

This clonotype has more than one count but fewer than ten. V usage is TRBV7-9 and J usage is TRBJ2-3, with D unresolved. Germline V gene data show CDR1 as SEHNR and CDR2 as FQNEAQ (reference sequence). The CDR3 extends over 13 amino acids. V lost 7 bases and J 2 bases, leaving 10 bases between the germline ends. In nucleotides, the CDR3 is TGTGCCAGCAACGAATGGGCCACAGATACGCAGTATTTT. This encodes CASNEWATDTQYF. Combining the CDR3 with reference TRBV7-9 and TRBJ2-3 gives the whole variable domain DTGVSQNPRHKITKRGQNVTFRCDPISEHNRLYWYRQTLGQGPEFLTYFQNEAQLEKSRLLSDRFSAERPKGSFSTLEIQRTEQGDSAMYLCASNEWATDTQYFGPGTRLTVL.

DNA for the CDR3: TGTGCCACCTCGGGTCCCAACGTCCTGACTTTC. Translating gives CATSGPNVLTF. The V call is TRBV4-2, the J call TRBJ2-6; no firm D call. CDR1 and CDR2 (germline): LGHNA, YNFKEQ. Trimming removed 10 bases from V and 8 bases from J, with 9 bases in between. The CDR3 sequence is 11 residues long.

The CDR3 DNA reads TGTGCCAGCAGCTTACTCCCGGGGAAGAATCAGCCCCAGCATTTT. Translating it yields CASSLLPGKNQPQHF. The chain uses TRBV7-2 and TRBJ1-5; D not certain. The CDR3 is made up of 15 amino acids. Trimming removed 2 bases at V and 4 bases at J, with 12 bases between. The germline V gene encodes CDR1 SGHTA and CDR2 FQGNSA.